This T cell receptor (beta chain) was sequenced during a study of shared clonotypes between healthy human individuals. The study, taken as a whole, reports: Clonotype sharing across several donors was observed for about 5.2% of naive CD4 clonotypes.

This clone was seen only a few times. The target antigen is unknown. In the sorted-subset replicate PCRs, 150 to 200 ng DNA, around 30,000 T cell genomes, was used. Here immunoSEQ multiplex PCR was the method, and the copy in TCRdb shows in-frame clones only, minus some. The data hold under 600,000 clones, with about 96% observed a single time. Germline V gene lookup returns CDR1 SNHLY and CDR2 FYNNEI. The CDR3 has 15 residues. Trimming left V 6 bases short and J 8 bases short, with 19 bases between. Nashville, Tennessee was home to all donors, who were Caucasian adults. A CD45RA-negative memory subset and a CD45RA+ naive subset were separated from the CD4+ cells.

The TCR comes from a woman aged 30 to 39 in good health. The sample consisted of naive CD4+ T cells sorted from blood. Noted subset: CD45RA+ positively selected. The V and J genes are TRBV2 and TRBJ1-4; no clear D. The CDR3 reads CASRAQGGPGEKLFF. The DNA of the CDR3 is TGTGCCAGCAGGGCCCAAGGAGGGCCGGGAGAAAAACTGTTTTTT.